This T cell receptor beta chain was profiled in a study of T cell responses to AZD1222 COVID-19 vaccine (dated by TCRdb to the early 2020s). Context from the whole study: AZD1222 recipients given second doses at about 4 weeks or at about 12 weeks were pooled, since spike-specific TCR depth and breadth were not found to differ between the two schedules. Trial participants were enrolled into age subgroups of 18-55, 56-69 and 70-plus years, which contained approximately 150, 30 and 60 TCR-sequenced participants, respectively. A total of just over 230 trial participants underwent TCR sequencing, of whom about 210 had received two doses of AZD1222 and approximately 26 had received two doses of the MenACWY control vaccine.

The CDR3 regions of human TCRbeta chains were subjected to immunosequencing. The study's processing was this. TCRs in the repertoires were compared against a reference library of SARS-CoV-2-specific TCRs that had been generated with the MIRA antigen-specificity platform. Breadth was defined as the fraction of unique TCRs that were SARS-CoV-2-associated. Depth was defined as the fraction of total T cells that were SARS-CoV-2-associated. Using the MIRA data, each spike-specific TCR was mapped to the spike region that the TCR reacts to and placed in a CD4 or CD8 class. Log10-transformed breadth and depth values were compared by one-way ANOVA with Sidak's multiple comparisons tests. Drawn from immuneACCESS, this table holds only the in-frame rearrangements with V and J called that TCRdb kept. Clones are partly lost; checked studies trace under half to an unresolved V gene and leave the rest unexplained. The DNA gave D and trimming, while V, J and clone size come from that table. The sample table shows over 150,000 clones, and around 87% are seen once. Together, the top ten hold about 6.9% of the sample.

Read against the paper, the sample's time point label means: baseline before first vaccination. Vaccinee samples were obtained from the UK trials COV001 and COV002, which included a single-blind randomized controlled phase 2/3 trial of AZD1222 (ChAdOx1 nCoV-19) in healthy adults. For TCRbeta chain sequencing, PBMC samples were collected from trial participants at day 0 and at day 28 after the second dose. The CDR3, cysteine through phenylalanine, is 11 amino acids long. Only the CDR3 DNA stays, 33 bases, in frame from base 1. CDR1 and CDR2, per the germline V gene (reference sequence), are WNHNN and SYGVQD. Trimming costs V 4 bases and J 12 bases, and their ends lie 10 bases apart. The paper's findings and limits, for the study overall: The whole spike protein was spanned by vaccine-associated CD4 TCRs, and dominant responses were seen in regions 160-218 and 743-854. Because no samples from the day 14 peak response were available, repertoires could be characterized only after the peak T cell response. After two AZD1222 doses, spike-specific TCR breadth and depth were significantly higher than at day 0 and than in MenACWY recipients. The 56-69-year group was small, and its depth increase did not reach significance, likely because of low power. Nearly half of unique spike-specific TCRs reportedly recognized epitopes outside regions mutated in the B.1.351 and B.1.1.7 variants. Participants were mostly white British and included more females than males, and it was suggested by the authors that clonal diversity may have been underestimated. Conclusions about previously exposed vaccinees were limited because only 5 or 6 AZD1222 recipients were SARS-CoV-2 seropositive at baseline.

For this clone: The specificity of this receptor is unknown. The input lacks base qualities; no much larger clone sits a single base away.

The sequencing here drew on peripheral blood, taken on day 0 of AZD1222 vaccination. This receptor chain uses TRBV10-1 and TRBJ2-1; the D region is possibly TRBD1 or TRBD2, each matching across 5 bases. This TCR came from an adult in good health. The CDR3 region: CASSAQGAQFF. In nucleotides, the sequence is TGCGCCAGCAGTGCCCAGGGAGCGCAGTTCTTC.